This T cell receptor (beta chain) appears in the sequencing data of a study of T cell changes during pregnancy in multiple sclerosis. Measured with immunoSEQ multiplex PCR; TCRdb has only the in-frame clones, and not every one. The sample shows roughly 40,000 clones, approximately 90% of them seen only once. CDR1 and CDR2 (germline): MNHEY, SMNVEV (reference sequence). The V end was cut by 2 bases, the J end by 4 bases, with 9 bases between. The CDR3 contains 14 residues. The source material was CD4+ T cells from peripheral blood mononuclear cells, sampled in the first trimester of pregnancy. The origin of this receptor is a female donor in good health, enrolled as a control in a pregnancy study. The chain combines TRBV27 with TRBJ1-3, with a possible D match to TRBD1 (5 bases). CDR3 residues: CASSLRGSGNTIYF. The CDR3 nucleotides read TGTGCCAGCAGTTTAAGGGGCTCGGGAAACACCATATATTTT.